Each of the 17 T cell receptor beta chains below was sequenced from the same sample in a study of blood T cells in healthy people across ages. With a J-beta primer mix and a sample-barcoded 5' primer, a second PCR ran about 7 to 12 cycles. A single record per CDR3 protein comes from TCRdb applying MiXCR to the 5' RACE reads. In the table there are 1,100,000 or so distinct CDR3 sequences, around 45% of which are singletons. The sample taken for sequencing was blood. These receptors were obtained from a woman aged 55-70 years in good health.

The CDR3, as DNA: TGCAGCGGTAGCGGGAGAGTAAGCAATGAGCAGTACTTC. Amino acid sequence: CSGSGRVSNEQYF. The chain joins TRBV29-1 to TRBJ2-5, with 9 bases fitting TRBD2. Germline values: CDR1 SQVTM, CDR2 ANQGSEA. The length of the CDR3 is 13 residues. Trimming cost V 7 bases and J 11 bases; bases outside gene matches: 14.

The chain recombines TRBV20-1 with TRBJ1-2; 9 positions match TRBD1. CDR3 size: 14 residues. V gave up 6 bases and J gave up 8 bases; unmatched junction bases: 13. Germline CDR1 DFQATT, CDR2 SNEGSKA (reference sequence). CDR3 DNA: TGCAGTGCCACGACTTTACAGGGGGCTCGGGGCTACACCTTC. Its translation: CSATTLQGARGYTF.

In its sample, this clonotype was seen many times. This chain connects TRBV29-1 to TRBJ2-7; D ambiguous. The CDR3 has 13 residues. V lost 0 bases and J 3 bases, leaving 9 bases between the germline ends. Germline values: CDR1 SQVTM, CDR2 ANQGSEA. The CDR3 here is CSVEDRTGYEQYF. CDR3 bases: TGCAGCGTTGAAGACAGGACCGGCTACGAGCAGTACTTC.

The chain couples TRBV6-2 or TRBV6-3 to TRBJ2-7; TRBD2 aligns across 8 bases. With V trimmed by 0 bases and J by 3 bases, 7 bases remained unmatched. CDR1 is MNHEY, CDR2 SVGEGT, per germline. The CDR3 contains 16 residues. This CDR3 reads CASSYSTRTSYYEQYF. CDR3 DNA sequence: TGTGCCAGCAGTTACTCGACACGGACTAGCTACTACGAGCAGTACTTC.

This sequence joins TRBV10-3 and TRBJ2-2, with 14 bases lining up with TRBD2. CDR1 and CDR2 from the germline V gene are ENHRY and SYGVKD. V was pared by 6 bases and J by 7 bases, with 7 bases of the junction left unmatched. This CDR3 has 16 residues. This CDR3 is CAIREGTSGSLGELFF. CDR3 DNA sequence: TGTGCCATCAGAGAGGGGACTAGCGGGAGTCTCGGGGAGCTGTTTTTT.

The rearrangement joins TRBV5-4 to TRBJ2-7; TRBD1 is a possible D gene (5 bases). Germline V gives CDR1 SGHNT, CDR2 YYREEE (reference sequence). The CDR3 totals 13 residues. Between the trimmed V and J ends, which lost 4 bases and 6 bases, there was a span of 14 bases. For the CDR3, the DNA is TGTGCCAGCAGCCCCCAGGGAAGGAGCGAGCAGTACTTC. Translated: CASSPQGRSEQYF.

The J gene is TRBJ2-1, the V gene TRBV11-2; D perhaps matches TRBD2 (6 bases). The end of the DNA aligns better with TRBJ2-7, so the J call may be wrong. Germline CDR1 is SGHAT and CDR2 is FQNNGV. The CDR3 extends over 16 amino acids. Here the CDR3 reads CASSVTRTHTSNEQYF. The CDR3 DNA sequence: TGTGCCAGCAGCGTCACCAGAACCCATACTAGCAATGAGCAGTACTTC.

This clonotype was found a few times. The chain uses TRBV20-1 and TRBJ2-1, with 7 nucleotides matching TRBD1. The CDR3 loop spans 16 amino acids. Trimming at V came to 0 bases and at J to 1 base, leaving 6 bases not matched to a gene. Germline CDR1 and CDR2: DFQATT and SNEGSKA (reference sequence). Here the CDR3 DNA reads TGCAGTGCTAGAGATTCCCAGGGGGTATCCTACAATGAGCAGTTCTTC. It encodes CSARDSQGVSYNEQFF.

This clonotype was seen a few times. J is TRBJ2-1 and V is TRBV9, with no clear D. The CDR3 contains 13 residues. V lost 0 bases and J 5 bases, leaving 6 bases between the germline ends. CDR1 is SGDLS and CDR2 is YYNGEE in the germline V gene. Here the CDR3 DNA reads TGTGCCAGCAGCGTAGTTTTCGACAATGAGCAGTTCTTC. As protein: CASSVVFDNEQFF.

The rearrangement joins TRBV20-1 to TRBJ2-5, with D maybe TRBD2 (6 bases). This CDR3 comprises 15 residues. Trimming took off 6 bases at V and 5 bases at J, with 22 bases between the two ends. Germline-derived CDR1 and CDR2 are DFQATT and SNEGSKA (reference sequence). Here the CDR3 reads CSATSISSGDETQYF. CDR3 bases: TGCAGTGCCACGTCTATTTCCTCGGGGGATGAGACCCAGTACTTC.

The sample holds a few counts of this clonotype. V gene TRBV20-1 combines with J gene TRBJ1-5; unclear D gene. V was cut by 2 bases and J by 4 bases, with 6 bases left in between. Germline V CDR1 and CDR2: DFQATT, SNEGSKA (reference sequence). The length of the CDR3 is 12 residues. This CDR3 reads CSARLRNQPQHF. The DNA for the CDR3 is TGCAGTGCTAGACTAAGGAATCAGCCCCAGCATTTT.

This clonotype was recorded a few times. The chain recombines TRBV6-6 with TRBJ2-7, with D possibly being TRBD1 (5 bases). CDR1 is MNHNY, CDR2 SVGAGI, per germline (reference sequence). The CDR3 spans 13 residues. The ends were cut back, 4 bases at V and 5 bases at J, with 12 bases in the middle. The CDR3 region is CASSSGQSHEQYF. CDR3 in DNA: TGTGCCAGCAGTTCCGGACAATCCCACGAGCAGTACTTC.

The rearrangement links TRBV12-3 or TRBV12-4 to TRBJ2-2; 9 bases are shared with TRBD1. CDR3 length: 14 amino acids. With 7 bases clipped from V and 5 bases from J, the junction kept 5 bases outside the gene matches. The DNA of the CDR3 is TGTGCCAGCACCCTGGACAGGGGAACCGGGGAGCTGTTTTTT. Translation: CASTLDRGTGELFF.

The chain joins TRBV4-2 to TRBJ2-1; 8 nucleotides line up with TRBD2. The junction had 9 bases not matched to a gene; V was cut back by 5 bases and J by 12 bases. This CDR3 spans 13 amino acids. Looked up from germline, CDR1 is LGHNA and CDR2 is YNFKEQ. Written as DNA, the CDR3 is TGTGCCAGCAGCGCAACTAGCGGTCCCTCGCAGTTCTTC. This translates into CASSATSGPSQFF.

For this clonotype: A read error may be the cause here, since a much bigger clone is one base away. The chain couples TRBV14 to TRBJ2-3, with a weak D call TRBD2 (6 bases). The V gene's germline CDR1 is SGHDN and CDR2 FVKESK. The CDR3 loop spans 18 amino acids. The CDR3 spells CASNQAGVGRGGTDTQYF. The CDR3, as DNA: TGTGCCAGCAACCAAGCCGGCGTCGGGAGAGGTGGCACAGATACGCAGTATTTT. Drawing the rest from reference TRBV14 and TRBJ2-3, the complete variable domain is EAGVTQFPSHSVIEKGQTVTLRCDPISGHDNLYWYRRVMGKEIKFLLHFVKESKQDESGMPNNRFLAERTGGTYSTLKVQPAELEDSGVYFCASNQAGVGRGGTDTQYFGPGTRLTVL.

The genes are TRBV19 and TRBJ2-1; tentative D call: TRBD2 (6 bases). The germline V and J ends were trimmed by 5 bases and 5 bases, with 19 bases remaining between them. The CDR3 consists of 16 residues. Germline CDR1 LNHDA, CDR2 SQIVND (reference sequence). Written as DNA, the CDR3 is TGTGCCAGTAGTGCCCATGTCCGGACTAAAGACAATGAGCAGTTCTTC. Translated: CASSAHVRTKDNEQFF.

This clonotype was found a few times. J is TRBJ2-3 and V is TRBV29-1; 15 nucleotides line up with TRBD2. The CDR3 length is 16 residues. CDR1 SQVTM and CDR2 ANQGSEA come from the germline V gene. The CDR3 region has the DNA TGCAGTCACTCGGGACTAGCGGGAGGAAAAAGAGATACGCAGTATTTT. As protein: CSHSGLAGGKRDTQYF.